The subject of this entry is one TCR beta chain. What this receptor recognizes is not known. No base quality values were provided; no much bigger clone lies one nucleotide off. This specimen comes from a study of tumor-infiltrating lymphocytes in primary liver carcinoma (dated by TCRdb to 2016 to 2017). Study-level background: The five patients, three men and two women aged 30 to 69 years, had hepatocellular carcinoma (four) or combined HCC and intrahepatic cholangiocarcinoma (one). The five patients had tumors staged T1-T3 N0M0, with maximum diameters ranging from about 4 to 11 cm. Samples yielded roughly 3.5 to 7.5 million productive TCRbeta reads; read depth did not differ significantly between tissue types. The study combined TCRbeta repertoire sequencing, expression microarrays and whole-exome sequencing across five regions of each liver tumor, with adjacent normal tissue and blood. A total of roughly 35 specimens from 5 patients underwent TCRbeta repertoire sequencing, comprising some 25 tumor regions, 5 adjacent noncancerous liver tissues and 5 peripheral blood samples. High reproducibility was observed for the technical replicate repertoires, with mean shared-clone rates approximately 0.9 and correlation coefficients above 0.95. Study-wide conclusions, independent of this receptor: Since the samples were bulk and unsorted, there was no way to compare CD4+ and CD8+ T cell repertoires. Because only the TCR beta chain was sequenced and unpaired alpha chains were not captured, true repertoire diversity is likely underestimated. Repertoire overlap was found to be higher between tumor regions (mean around 35%) than between tumor-adjacent (about 17%) or tumor-blood (around 15%) pairs, consistent with antigen-driven expansion. The study included only five patients, and the authors note findings should be validated in a larger study. Compared with blood, tumors had a significantly larger share of the repertoire taken up by the top 250 clones (p = 0.039).

TCRbeta-specific cDNA was reverse-transcribed from roughly 500 ng total RNA using a constant-region primer and ProtoScript II reverse transcriptase. The TCRbeta libraries were prepared through three rounds of nested multiplex PCR following a slightly modified ARM-PCR procedure. The first two PCR rounds used multiplex TRBV1-TRBV30 forward primers with a Cbeta reverse primer, each for 10 cycles. A final 25-cycle PCR with Deep VentR polymerase added sample barcodes and Illumina adapters. Before sequencing, amplicons between 200 and 500 bp were purified from gel using a QIAquick gel extraction kit. An Illumina HiSeq 2500 was used to sequence the TCRbeta amplicons with 250-bp paired-end reads. In the source study's methods: To recover full CDR3 sequences, reads were quality-trimmed using Trimmomatic v0.33 and paired reads were then merged using FLASH v1.2.11. V, D and J germline segments were assigned to the rearranged TCRbeta sequences by MiGEC v1.2.1b. VDJtools v1.0.0 computed clonotype statistics and Shannon-Wiener diversity indices. To reduce sampling bias, subsequent analyses other than the diversity analysis used only the 250 most abundant clonotypes in each sample. TCRdb itself trimmed the public reads at Q25 with fastp, ran MiXCR and retained productive beta chains. Entries that share a CDR3 protein sequence are merged under the most common genes and DNA. For this entry, the V and J calls and clone size follow TCRdb and not the study's own pipeline. In this sample the table shows some 130,000 distinct CDR3 sequences, about two thirds of which occur a single time. 8% to 9% of the sample is in the top ten clones.

Without any cell sorting, total RNA and DNA were extracted together from approximately 22-30 mg of bulk tissue using the AllPrep DNA/RNA mini kit. Surgical resection was performed in China between November 2015 and 2016 on about five patients with histopathologically diagnosed primary liver carcinoma. At the time of sampling, the patients had chronic HBV infection and had not received any treatment. Each fresh piece of tumor and adjacent tissue was cut in two, with one half stored in RNAlater at -80 degrees C and the other half sent for histology. V trim: 10 bases; J trim: 9 bases; unmatched bases: 10. The CDR3 goes from the cysteine to the phenylalanine over 15 residues. The retained sequence is limited to the CDR3, 45 bases, with the frame set at the first base. CDR1 MNHEY and CDR2 SVGAGI are derived from the germline V gene.

The rearranged chain carries TRBV6-5 and TRBJ2-1; TRBD2 fits 15 bases in the junction. The specimen was tumor-adjacent normal liver tissue. This TCR derives from a woman between 55 and 75 years old with primary liver carcinoma and hepatitis B virus infection. In nucleotide form, the sequence is TGTGCCATCAATTCCAGGACTAGCGGGGGGGGTGAGCAGTTCTTC. Its translation is CAINSRTSGGGEQFF.